A few counts support the clone carrying this T cell receptor beta chain. Its cognate antigen is unknown. The time point was: patch test 1, 2 weeks after DPC sensitization. Treatment of the sample: therapeutic diphenylcyclopropenone sensitization with weekly scalp DPC. V lost 6 bases and J lost 4, with 19 bases in between. Germline CDR1 is WNHNN and CDR2 is SYGVQD (reference sequence). The CDR3 has 15 amino acids. The data belong to a study of human T cells and chemical hapten exposure. Whole-study context: The patients were mostly female; they had alopecia areata, totalis or universalis.

Study-wide points: PT1 expanded TCR counts and patch test score were linked, and their correlation was positive.

A single record per CDR3 protein comes from TCRdb applying MiXCR to the RACE reads. Here the sample spans fewer than 500,000 distinct CDR3 sequences, more than 4.5% being singletons. Here the sequenced sample was whole blood, taken in connection with sensitization to the hapten diphenylcyclopropenone (DPC). This sequence joins TRBV10-1 and TRBJ2-7; weak D call: TRBD2 (5 bases). The origin of this receptor is a woman in her fifties or sixties with alopecia areata. Some clones in this sample may be carry-over from other donors' samples. The DNA for the CDR3 is TGCGCCAGCAGCGGGGTAGCCCCTGCTACTTACGAGCAGTACTTC. Its protein is CASSGVAPATYEQYF.